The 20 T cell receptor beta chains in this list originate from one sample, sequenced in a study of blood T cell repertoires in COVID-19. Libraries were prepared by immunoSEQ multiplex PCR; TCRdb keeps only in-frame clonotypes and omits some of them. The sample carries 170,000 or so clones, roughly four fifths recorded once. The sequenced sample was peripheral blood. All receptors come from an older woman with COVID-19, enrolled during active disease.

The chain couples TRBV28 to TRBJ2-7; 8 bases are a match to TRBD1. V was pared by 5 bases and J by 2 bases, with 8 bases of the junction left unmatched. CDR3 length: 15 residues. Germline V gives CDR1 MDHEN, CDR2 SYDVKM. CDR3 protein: CASSRPRGQAYEQYF. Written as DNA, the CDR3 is TGTGCCAGCAGTCGCCCCAGGGGGCAGGCCTACGAGCAGTACTTC.

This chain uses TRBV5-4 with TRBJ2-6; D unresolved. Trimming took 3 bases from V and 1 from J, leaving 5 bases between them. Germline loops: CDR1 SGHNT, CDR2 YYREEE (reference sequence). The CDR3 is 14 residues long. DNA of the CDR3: TGTGCCAGCAGCTCTTATTCTGGGGCCAACGTCCTGACTTTC. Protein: CASSSYSGANVLTF.

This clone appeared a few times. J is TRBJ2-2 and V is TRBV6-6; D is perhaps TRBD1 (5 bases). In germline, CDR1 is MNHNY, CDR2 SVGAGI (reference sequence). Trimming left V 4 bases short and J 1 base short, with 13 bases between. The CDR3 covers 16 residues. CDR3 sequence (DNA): TGTGCCAGCAGTTTACGACAGAGAATGAACACCGGGGAGCTGTTTTTT. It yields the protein CASSLRQRMNTGELFF.

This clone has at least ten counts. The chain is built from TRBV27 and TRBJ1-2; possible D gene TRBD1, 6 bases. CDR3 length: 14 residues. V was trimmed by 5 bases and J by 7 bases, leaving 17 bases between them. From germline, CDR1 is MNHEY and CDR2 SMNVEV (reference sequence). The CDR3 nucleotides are TGTGCCAGCAGTACCCGGACAGACCTGGGTGGCTACACCTTC. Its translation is CASSTRTDLGGYTF.

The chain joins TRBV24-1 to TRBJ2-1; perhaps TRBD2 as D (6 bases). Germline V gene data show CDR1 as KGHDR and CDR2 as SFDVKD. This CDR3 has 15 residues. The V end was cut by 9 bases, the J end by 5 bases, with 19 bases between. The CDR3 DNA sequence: TGTGCCACCCTGCTGAGGGCTAGCGCGAACAATGAGCAGTTCTTC. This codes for CATLLRASANNEQFF.

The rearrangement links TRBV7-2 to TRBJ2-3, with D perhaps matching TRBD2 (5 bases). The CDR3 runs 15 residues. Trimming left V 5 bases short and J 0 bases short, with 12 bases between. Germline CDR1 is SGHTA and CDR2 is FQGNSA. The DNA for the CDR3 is TGTGCCAGCAGCCCACTTCCGGGAAGCACAGATACGCAGTATTTT. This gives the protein CASSPLPGSTDTQYF.

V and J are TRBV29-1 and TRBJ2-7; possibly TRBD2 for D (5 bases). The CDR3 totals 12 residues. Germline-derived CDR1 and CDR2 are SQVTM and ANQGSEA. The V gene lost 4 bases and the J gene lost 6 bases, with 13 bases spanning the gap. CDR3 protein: CSVGGWVTEQYF. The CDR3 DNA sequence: TGCAGCGTTGGAGGGTGGGTAACCGAGCAGTACTTC.

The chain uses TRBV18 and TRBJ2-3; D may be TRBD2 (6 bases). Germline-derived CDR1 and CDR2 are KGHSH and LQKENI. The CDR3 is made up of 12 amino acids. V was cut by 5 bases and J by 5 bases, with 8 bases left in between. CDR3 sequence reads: CASSAGIDTQYF. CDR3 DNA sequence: TGTGCCAGCTCAGCGGGGATAGATACGCAGTATTTT.

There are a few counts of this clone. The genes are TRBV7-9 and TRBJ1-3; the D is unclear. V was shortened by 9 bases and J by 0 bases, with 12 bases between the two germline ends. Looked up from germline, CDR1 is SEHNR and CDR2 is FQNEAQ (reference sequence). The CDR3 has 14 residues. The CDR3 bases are TGTGCCAGTACGGGCCAATACTCTGGAAACACCATATATTTT. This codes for CASTGQYSGNTIYF. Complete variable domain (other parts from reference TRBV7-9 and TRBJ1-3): DTGVSQNPRHKITKRGQNVTFRCDPISEHNRLYWYRQTLGQGPEFLTYFQNEAQLEKSRLLSDRFSAERPKGSFSTLEIQRTEQGDSAMYLCASTGQYSGNTIYFGEGSWLTVV.

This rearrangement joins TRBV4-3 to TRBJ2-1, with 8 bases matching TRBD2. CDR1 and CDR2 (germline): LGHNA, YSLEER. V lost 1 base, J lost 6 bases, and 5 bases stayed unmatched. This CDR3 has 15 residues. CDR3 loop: CASSQALAAPNEQFF. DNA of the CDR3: TGCGCCAGCAGCCAAGCACTAGCGGCTCCCAATGAGCAGTTCTTC.

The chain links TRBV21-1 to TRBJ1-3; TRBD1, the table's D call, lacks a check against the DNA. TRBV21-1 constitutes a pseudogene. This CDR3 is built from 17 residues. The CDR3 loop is CASSKGAGMHSGNTIYF. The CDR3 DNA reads TGTGCCAGCAGCAAAGGGGCAGGGATGCACTCTGGAAACACCATATATTTT.

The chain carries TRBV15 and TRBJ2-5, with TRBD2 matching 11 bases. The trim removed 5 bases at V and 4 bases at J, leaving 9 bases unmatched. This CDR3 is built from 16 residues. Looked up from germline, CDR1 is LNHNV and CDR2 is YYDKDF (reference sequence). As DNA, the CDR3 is TGTGCCACCAGCGCGACTAGCGGGATTAGAGGAGAGACCCAGTACTTC. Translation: CATSATSGIRGETQYF.

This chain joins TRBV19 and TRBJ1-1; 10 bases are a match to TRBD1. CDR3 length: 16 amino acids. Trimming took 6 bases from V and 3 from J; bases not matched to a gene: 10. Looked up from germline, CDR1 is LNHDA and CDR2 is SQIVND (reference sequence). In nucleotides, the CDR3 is TGTGCCAGTAGGGGGAGACAGGGGGCGCGGGACACTGAAGCTTTCTTT. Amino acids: CASRGRQGARDTEAFF.

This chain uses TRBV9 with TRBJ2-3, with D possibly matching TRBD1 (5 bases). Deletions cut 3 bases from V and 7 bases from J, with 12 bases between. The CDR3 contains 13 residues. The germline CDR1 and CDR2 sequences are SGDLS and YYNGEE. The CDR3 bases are TGTGCCAGCAGCGCGTCAGGGATGAATACGCAGTATTTT. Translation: CASSASGMNTQYF.

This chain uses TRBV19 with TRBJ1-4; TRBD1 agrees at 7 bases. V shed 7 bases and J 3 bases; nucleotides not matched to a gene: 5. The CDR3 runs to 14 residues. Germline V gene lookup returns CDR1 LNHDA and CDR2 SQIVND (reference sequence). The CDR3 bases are TGTGCCAGTAAGGCCGGGACAGCTAATGAAAAACTGTTTTTT. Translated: CASKAGTANEKLFF. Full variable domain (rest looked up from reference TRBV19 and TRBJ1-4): DGGITQSPKYLFRKEGQNVTLSCEQNLNHDAMYWYRQDPGQGLRLIYYSQIVNDFQKGDIAEGYSVSREKKESFPLTVTSAQKNPTAFYLCASKAGTANEKLFFGSGTQLSVL.

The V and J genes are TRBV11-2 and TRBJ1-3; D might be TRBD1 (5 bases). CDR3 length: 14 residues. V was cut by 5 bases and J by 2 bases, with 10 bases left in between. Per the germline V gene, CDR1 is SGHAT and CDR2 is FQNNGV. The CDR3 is CASSKETAGNTIYF. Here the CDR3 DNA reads TGTGCCAGCAGCAAAGAGACAGCTGGAAACACCATATATTTT.

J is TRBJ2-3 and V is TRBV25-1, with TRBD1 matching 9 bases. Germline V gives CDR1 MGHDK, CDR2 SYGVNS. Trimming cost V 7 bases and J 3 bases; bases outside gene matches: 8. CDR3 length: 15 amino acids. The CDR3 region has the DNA TGTGCCAGCAAGCCGGGACAGGGAAAAACAGATACGCAGTATTTT. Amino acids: CASKPGQGKTDTQYF.

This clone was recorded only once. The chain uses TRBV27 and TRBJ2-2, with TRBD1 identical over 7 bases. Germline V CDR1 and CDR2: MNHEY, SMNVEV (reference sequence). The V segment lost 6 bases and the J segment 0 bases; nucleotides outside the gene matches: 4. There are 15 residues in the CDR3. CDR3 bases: TGTGCCAGCAGCCTTACAGGGGCGAACACCGGGGAGCTGTTTTTT. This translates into CASSLTGANTGELFF.

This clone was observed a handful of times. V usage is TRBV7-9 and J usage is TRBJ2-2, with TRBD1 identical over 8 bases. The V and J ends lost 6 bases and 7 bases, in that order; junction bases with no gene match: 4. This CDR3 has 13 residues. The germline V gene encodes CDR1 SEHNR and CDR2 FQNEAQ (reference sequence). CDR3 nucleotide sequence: TGTGCCAGCAGGGGACAGGCGGGCGGGGAGCTGTTTTTT. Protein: CASRGQAGGELFF. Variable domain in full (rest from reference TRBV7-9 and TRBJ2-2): DTGVSQNPRHKITKRGQNVTFRCDPISEHNRLYWYRQTLGQGPEFLTYFQNEAQLEKSRLLSDRFSAERPKGSFSTLEIQRTEQGDSAMYLCASRGQAGGELFFGEGSRLTVL.

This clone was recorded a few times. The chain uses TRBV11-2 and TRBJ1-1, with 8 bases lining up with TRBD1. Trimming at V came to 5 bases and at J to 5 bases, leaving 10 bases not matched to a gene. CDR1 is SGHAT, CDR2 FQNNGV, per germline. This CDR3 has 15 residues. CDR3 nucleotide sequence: TGTGCCAGCAGCCCCACCCGGGACAGGCCAACTGAAGCTTTCTTT. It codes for CASSPTRDRPTEAFF.